Presented here are 31 T cell receptor beta chains from one specimen sequenced in a study of vaccination and CD4 T cells after COVID-19. The treatment denotes: roughly 11-day PBMC culture with coronavirus spike peptide pools or control peptides (ViraFEST assay). Researchers used the Oncomine TCR Beta short-read assay to sequence DNA from cultured CD4+ T cells. A single record per CDR3 protein comes from TCRdb applying MiXCR to the PCR reads. Of fewer than 15,000 distinct CDR3 sequences in the sample, roughly four fifths were seen once. The antigens these receptors bind are not known. Source material: CD4+ T cells from blood, cultured in vitro. The receptors shown here come from a human donor who had recovered from COVID-19.

There are a few counts of this clonotype. V gene TRBV19 combines with J gene TRBJ2-7; TRBD2 agrees at 8 bases. With 4 bases clipped from V and 1 base from J, the junction kept 3 bases outside the gene matches. CDR3 length equals 14 residues. CDR1 LNHDA and CDR2 SQIVND come from the germline V gene (reference sequence). This CDR3 is CASSRLARSYEQYF. In nucleotides, the CDR3 is TGTGCCAGTAGTAGACTAGCGCGATCCTACGAGCAGTACTTC.

The genes are TRBV18 and TRBJ2-2; 9 nucleotides line up with TRBD2. The germline CDR1 and CDR2 sequences are KGHSH and LQKENI. There are 17 residues in the CDR3. V was pared by 3 bases and J by 8 bases, with 13 bases of the junction left unmatched. The CDR3 is CASSPLKAGGGIGELFF. CDR3 coding DNA: TGTGCCAGCTCACCCCTAAAAGCGGGAGGAGGAATTGGGGAGCTGTTTTTT.

The chain has TRBV28 and TRBJ1-1; TRBD1 matches at 7 bases. The V segment lost 5 bases and the J segment 0 bases; nucleotides outside the gene matches: 9. This CDR3 region has 16 residues. The germline V gene has CDR1 MDHEN and CDR2 SYDVKM. This chain's CDR3 is CASSLQGLTLNTEAFF. The CDR3 DNA reads as TGTGCCAGCAGTCTACAGGGGCTCACATTGAACACTGAAGCTTTCTTT.

The chain joins TRBV7-2 to TRBJ1-1; 7 bases are a match to TRBD1. Germline V lookup: CDR1 SGHTA, CDR2 FQGNSA. The CDR3 is made up of 17 amino acids. V shed 5 bases, J shed 4 bases, and the junction held 16 bases outside the gene matches. The CDR3 nucleotides read TGTGCCAGCAGCCCCTTCCCCCGACAGGGACTAGTCACTGAAGCTTTCTTT. Protein sequence: CASSPFPRQGLVTEAFF.

This chain joins TRBV7-2 and TRBJ1-2, with D possibly TRBD1 on 6 matching bases. The CDR3 runs 14 residues. The V gene's germline CDR1 is SGHTA and CDR2 FQGNSA. The V end lost 5 bases, the J end lost 4 bases, and 14 bases lay between the germline ends. The CDR3 sequence is CASSVGQTPYGYTF. The CDR3 DNA follows: TGTGCCAGCAGCGTCGGACAGACCCCCTATGGCTACACCTTC.

This chain links TRBV11-2 with TRBJ1-1; a possible D gene is TRBD1 (5 bases). CDR1 is SGHAT and CDR2 is FQNNGV in the germline V gene. The CDR3 extends over 15 amino acids. V lost 7 bases and J lost 2, with 17 bases in between. In DNA form, the CDR3 reads TGTGCCAGCACCTATTTTCTGGGACCCAACACTGAAGCTTTCTTT. Translating it yields CASTYFLGPNTEAFF. Full variable domain (rest looked up from reference TRBV11-2 and TRBJ1-1): EAGVAQSPRYKIIEKRQSVAFWCNPISGHATLYWYQQILGQGPKLLIQFQNNGVVDDSQLPKDRFSAERLKGVDSTLKIQPAKLEDSAVYLCASTYFLGPNTEAFFGQGTRLTVV.

This sequence joins TRBV20-1 and TRBJ2-5; 9 bases agree with TRBD1. The J segment lost 7 bases and the V segment lost 8 bases, leaving 26 bases of the junction unmatched. The CDR3 is 18 amino acids. Germline values: CDR1 DFQATT, CDR2 SNEGSKA (reference sequence). The CDR3 reads CSTKFGGGGGTGKRTQYF. As DNA, the CDR3 is TGCAGTACAAAATTTGGAGGGGGAGGGGGGACAGGGAAGAGGACCCAGTACTTC.

In its sample, this clonotype was seen a few times. The rearrangement links TRBV20-1 to TRBJ1-1; TRBD1 agrees at 7 bases. V lost 6 bases to trimming and J lost 5 bases; unmatched junction nucleotides: 12. This CDR3 has 14 residues. Germline V CDR1 and CDR2: DFQATT, SNEGSKA (reference sequence). The CDR3 DNA sequence: TGCAGTGCCCGTACACAGGGGAAAAGGACTGAAGCTTTCTTT. This sequence encodes CSARTQGKRTEAFF.

The V and J genes are TRBV7-3 and TRBJ1-1; D gene unclear. V lost 4 bases to trimming and J lost 3 bases, with 33 bases between them. From germline, CDR1 is SGHTA and CDR2 FQGTGA. The CDR3 is 21 residues long. Written as DNA, the CDR3 is TGTGCCAGCAGCTCCACGTATCGACAAGGGAATGGACCCTGGGAGGACACTGAAGCTTTCTTT. Translation gives CASSSTYRQGNGPWEDTEAFF.

This chain connects TRBV6-1 to TRBJ2-2; D not resolved. V was cut by 3 bases and J by 5 bases, with 7 bases left in between. The CDR3 loop spans 13 amino acids. Germline assignment: CDR1 MNHNS and CDR2 SASEGT. In DNA form, the CDR3 reads TGTGCCAGCAGTGACAGGAGAACCGGGGAGCTGTTTTTT. Its translation: CASSDRRTGELFF.

The chain has TRBV7-3 and TRBJ2-6; 8 bases match TRBD1. Germline CDR1 reads SGHTA; CDR2 reads FQGTGA. The CDR3 contains 16 residues. The J segment lost 1 base and the V segment lost 5 bases, leaving 4 bases of the junction unmatched. CDR3 nucleotide sequence: TGTGCCAGCAGCCCCGGGACAGGTTCTGGGGCCAACGTCCTGACTTTC. It is translated as CASSPGTGSGANVLTF.

J is TRBJ1-5 and V is TRBV6-2 or TRBV6-3; D is uncertain. Trimming removed 3 bases from V and 1 base from J, with 7 bases in between. The CDR3 totals 14 residues. Germline CDR1 MNHEY, CDR2 SVGEGT. CDR3 amino acids: CASSYFRSNQPQHF. Written as DNA, the CDR3 is TGTGCCAGCAGTTATTTCAGGAGCAATCAGCCCCAGCATTTT.

The chain couples TRBV4-2 to TRBJ1-1; D is ambiguous. CDR1 and CDR2 from the germline V gene are LGHNA and YNFKEQ. Trimming removed 0 bases from V and 1 base from J, with 6 bases in between. The CDR3 extends over 14 amino acids. The CDR3 spells CASSQDPTNTEAFF. In nucleotides, the CDR3 is TGTGCCAGCAGCCAAGATCCGACGAACACTGAAGCTTTCTTT.

A single count supports this clonotype. This chain joins TRBV21-1 and TRBJ2-1; the table's D call, TRBD2, has no DNA check behind it. TRBV21-1 is a recognized pseudogene. The CDR3 is 18 residues long. DNA for the CDR3: TGTGCCAGCAGCAAAGGTCAACGAGCGGGCAGGAGATACAATGAGCAGTTCTTC. Protein product: CASSKGQRAGRRYNEQFF.

V and J are TRBV6-1 and TRBJ1-1; the D is unclear. Trimming cost V 8 bases and J 1 base, with 17 bases left between them. This CDR3 has 15 amino acids. Looked up from germline, CDR1 is MNHNS and CDR2 is SASEGT. Here the CDR3 reads CASLDLGFGNTEAFF. CDR3 sequence (DNA): TGTGCCAGCTTGGATCTCGGTTTCGGGAACACTGAAGCTTTCTTT.

The gene calls are TRBV20-1 and TRBJ1-1; D remains ambiguous. The CDR3 is made up of 14 amino acids. The germline V gene has CDR1 DFQATT and CDR2 SNEGSKA (reference sequence). V shed 7 bases and J shed 3 bases, with 18 bases lying between them. Here the CDR3 reads CSGQKGHWDTEAFF. CDR3 DNA: TGCAGTGGCCAGAAGGGCCATTGGGACACTGAAGCTTTCTTT.

The rearrangement links TRBV27 to TRBJ2-6; D not certain. This CDR3 spans 15 amino acids. Trimming took 3 bases from V and 4 from J, leaving 10 bases between them. CDR1 is MNHEY, CDR2 SMNVEV, per germline (reference sequence). CDR3 DNA: TGTGCCAGCAGTTTCCGGGTCACAGGGGCCAACGTCCTGACTTTC. It is translated as CASSFRVTGANVLTF.

The V and J genes are TRBV20-1 and TRBJ1-4; D is perhaps TRBD1 (5 bases). Per germline, CDR1 DFQATT and CDR2 SNEGSKA (reference sequence). The CDR3 totals 14 residues. Trimming took off 1 base at V and 7 bases at J, with 13 bases between the two ends. The CDR3 bases are TGCAGTGCTAGAGTGGAGGGACTTAGTGAAAAACTGTTTTTT. It specifies CSARVEGLSEKLFF.

This clonotype was seen more than once but under ten times. The chain combines TRBV20-1 with TRBJ2-7; tentatively, D is TRBD1 (5 bases). The CDR3 runs 12 residues. V lost 0 bases and J 3 bases, leaving 6 bases between the germline ends. Germline CDR1 DFQATT, CDR2 SNEGSKA (reference sequence). For the CDR3, the DNA is TGCAGTGCTAGAGATCAGGGCTACGAGCAGTACTTC. This encodes CSARDQGYEQYF.

Concerning this clonotype itself: The junction and the germline gene differ at one end; a read error may be behind it. V is TRBV10-1 and J is TRBJ1-1; D is undetermined. Germline assignment: CDR1 WNHNN and CDR2 SYGVQD (reference sequence). The CDR3 is 14 residues long. In nucleotides, the CDR3 is TGCGCCAGCAGTCAGGTTATGGGGAACACTGAGGCTTTCTTT. Translated: CASSQVMGNTEAFF.

V is TRBV23-1 and J is TRBJ2-7; TRBD2 matches at 7 bases. TRBV23-1 is noted as an ORF with a role that remains uncertain. This CDR3 has 15 residues. V lost 1 base, J lost 5 bases, and 8 bases stayed unmatched. This CDR3 reads CASSQYGGERNEQYF. The CDR3 DNA is TGCGCCAGCAGTCAATATGGGGGGGAGAGGAACGAGCAGTACTTC.

This clonotype came up once. The rearrangement uses TRBV20-1 and TRBJ2-6; TRBD2 matches at 11 bases. J gave up 4 bases and V 4 bases, and 15 bases lay outside the gene matches. The germline gives CDR1 DFQATT, CDR2 SNEGSKA (reference sequence). The CDR3 spans 19 residues. The CDR3 DNA reads TGCAGTGCTACAGACCACAGACTAGCGGGACTTTCCGGGGCCAACGTCCTGACTTTC. This codes for CSATDHRLAGLSGANVLTF.

This clonotype was detected only once. V usage is TRBV19 and J usage is TRBJ1-1; D might be TRBD1 (5 bases). The ends were cut back, 7 bases at V and 3 bases at J, with 15 bases in the middle. The CDR3 covers 14 residues. The germline V gene encodes CDR1 LNHDA and CDR2 SQIVND (reference sequence). This CDR3 is CASTSGQLYTEAFF. The DNA for the CDR3 is TGTGCCAGTACATCGGGGCAGCTCTACACTGAAGCTTTCTTT.

The rearrangement uses TRBV20-1 and TRBJ1-3; the D gene is possibly TRBD1 (6 bases). Germline CDR1 DFQATT, CDR2 SNEGSKA (reference sequence). CDR3 length equals 13 residues. Trimming left V 3 bases short and J 7 bases short, with 13 bases between. In DNA, the CDR3 is TGCAGTGCTAGTCTTCCGGGACACAACACCATATATTTT. This codes for CSASLPGHNTIYF.

The chain recombines TRBV7-9 with TRBJ2-4, with no clear D. Trimming took 5 bases from V and 2 from J, leaving 13 bases between them. Germline V gene sequence: CDR1 SEHNR, CDR2 FQNEAQ (reference sequence). This CDR3 region has 15 residues. The CDR3 is CASSGRFVTKNIQYF. The CDR3 coding sequence is TGTGCCAGCAGCGGACGGTTCGTAACCAAAAACATTCAGTACTTC.

The chain combines TRBV20-1 with TRBJ2-3; 8 bases are shared with TRBD2. The CDR3 is made up of 13 amino acids. V was clipped by 5 bases and J by 8 bases; unmatched bases: 9. Germline lookup yields CDR1 DFQATT and CDR2 SNEGSKA (reference sequence). CDR3 DNA: TGCAGTGCTCGTAGCGGGATCAGGGGTACGCAGTATTTT. This codes for CSARSGIRGTQYF.

V gene TRBV20-1 combines with J gene TRBJ1-5; 8 nucleotides align to TRBD1. CDR1 and CDR2 from the germline V gene are DFQATT and SNEGSKA (reference sequence). V shed 5 bases and J 7 bases; nucleotides not matched to a gene: 10. The CDR3 extends over 14 amino acids. The CDR3 bases are TGCAGTGCTGTAAAGACAGGGGACGCACAGCCCCAGCATTTT. Its translation is CSAVKTGDAQPQHF.

V gene TRBV15 combines with J gene TRBJ1-5; D is uncertain. Trimming removed 1 base from V and 4 bases from J, with 14 bases in between. CDR1 is LNHNV and CDR2 is YYDKDF in the germline V gene (reference sequence). The CDR3 contains 16 residues. CDR3 loop: CATSRGDLGINQPQHF. The CDR3 DNA sequence: TGTGCCACCAGCAGAGGGGATTTGGGAATTAATCAGCCCCAGCATTTT.

The rearrangement links TRBV27 to TRBJ2-3; D assignment may be TRBD1 or TRBD2 (6 bases each). V dropped 6 bases and J dropped 4 bases, with 26 bases sitting between them. This CDR3 is 18 amino acids long. Germline CDR1 reads MNHEY; CDR2 reads SMNVEV (reference sequence). CDR3 amino acids: CASRPRTVLGGGADTQYF. Written as DNA, the CDR3 is TGTGCCAGCAGGCCGCGGACAGTTTTGGGCGGAGGGGCAGATACGCAGTATTTT.

V and J are TRBV15 and TRBJ2-5; D gene unclear. V lost 3 bases and J 9 bases, leaving 11 bases between the germline ends. The germline CDR1 and CDR2 sequences are LNHNV and YYDKDF (reference sequence). The CDR3 extends over 12 amino acids. For the CDR3, the DNA is TGTGCCACCAGCAGCGCACTTGGTTCCCAGTACTTC. Translating it yields CATSSALGSQYF.

The genes are TRBV7-2 and TRBJ1-4, with D maybe TRBD1 (5 bases). The V end lost 7 bases, the J end lost 4 bases, and 13 bases lay between the germline ends. CDR3 length equals 14 residues. Germline assignment: CDR1 SGHTA and CDR2 FQGNSA. CDR3 DNA: TGTGCCAGCACTGGTGGGGCGCTTAATGAAAAACTGTTTTTT. It is translated as CASTGGALNEKLFF.